These 8 T cell receptor beta chains share one sample of origin, sequenced in a study of T cells in Graves' hyperthyroidism and ophthalmopathy. Using RNA transcripts as the source, TCR beta CDR3 regions were amplified. HTBI primers were used for first-round RT-PCR of the TCR CDR3. TCRdb re-derived calls from the multiplex PCR reads in MiXCR, one entry per CDR3 protein. This sample carries fewer than 350,000 distinct CDR3 sequences, about an eighth of them seen once, and the ten largest clones take roughly 8.2%. Sequenced input: blood. These receptors all stem from a middle-aged woman with Graves' hyperthyroidism.

This clonotype was counted ten times or more. The chain has TRBV6-1 and TRBJ1-2; 9 nucleotides line up with TRBD1. The V and J ends lost 5 bases and 8 bases, in that order; junction bases with no gene match: 6. The germline V gene encodes CDR1 MNHNS and CDR2 SASEGT. This CDR3 has 13 residues. This CDR3 reads CASSRQGEGGYTF. Here the CDR3 DNA reads TGTGCCAGCAGTCGACAGGGGGAGGGCGGCTACACCTTC.

The table lists this clonotype with a few counts. The chain combines TRBV29-1 with TRBJ1-2; 7 nucleotides agree with TRBD1. The CDR3 runs to 15 residues. CDR1 and CDR2 from the germline V gene are SQVTM and ANQGSEA. V gave up 4 bases and J gave up 5 bases; unmatched junction bases: 13. The CDR3 DNA reads as TGCAGCGTTGTGGAGTGGGACAGCATCAGTTATGGCTACACCTTC. Amino acids: CSVVEWDSISYGYTF. The whole variable domain, filled in from reference TRBV29-1 and TRBJ1-2, reads SAVISQKPSRDICQRGTSLTIQCQVDSQVTMMFWYRQQPGQSLTLIATANQGSEATYESGFVIDKFPISRPNLTFSTLTVSNMSPEDSSIYLCSVVEWDSISYGYTFGSGTRLTVV.

The chain combines TRBV15 with TRBJ2-7; 7 positions match TRBD2. The trim removed 1 base at V and 7 bases at J, leaving 1 base unmatched. Germline lookup yields CDR1 LNHNV and CDR2 YYDKDF (reference sequence). The CDR3 sequence is 12 residues long. The CDR3 bases are TGTGCCACCAGCAGAGCCGGGAGGGAGCAGTACTTC. It encodes CATSRAGREQYF.

The chain links TRBV5-1 to TRBJ1-2; D might be TRBD1 (5 bases). The germline gives CDR1 SGHRS, CDR2 YFSETQ. Trimming took 1 base from V and 8 from J, leaving 9 bases between them. This CDR3 comprises 12 residues. CDR3: CASSLQGLGYTF. CDR3 coding DNA: TGCGCCAGCAGCTTGCAGGGTTTGGGCTACACCTTC.

The table lists this clonotype with many counts. This chain links TRBV18 with TRBJ2-7; perhaps TRBD2 as D (5 bases). The ends were cut back, 2 bases at V and 4 bases at J, with 6 bases in the middle. The CDR3 contains 12 residues. Germline CDR1 is KGHSH and CDR2 is LQKENI. The CDR3 region is CASSPGGYEQYF. The DNA of the CDR3 is TGTGCCAGCTCACCAGGCGGGTACGAGCAGTACTTC.

CDR3 sequence reads: CASSDLGQTNTEAFF. CDR3 coding DNA: TGCGCCAGCAGCGACTTGGGACAGACGAACACTGAAGCTTTCTTT. The chain employs TRBV5-1 and TRBJ1-1, with 7 bases matching TRBD1. CDR3 length: 15 residues. Looked up from germline, CDR1 is SGHRS and CDR2 is YFSETQ. V was pared by 4 bases and J by 1 base, with 7 bases of the junction left unmatched.

On this clonotype itself: This may arise from a read error, as a much more abundant clone is one base away. The gene calls are TRBV6-2 or TRBV6-3 and TRBJ1-5, with D possibly matching TRBD1 (5 bases). The CDR3 has 17 residues. Germline V gene data show CDR1 as MNHEY and CDR2 as SVGEGT. Trimming removed 6 bases from V and 4 bases from J, with 22 bases in between. Written as DNA, the CDR3 is TGTGCCAGCAGGCGGTACGGGGCAGGGACGGGGAATCAGCCCCAGCATTTT. Its protein product is CASRRYGAGTGNQPQHF.

This clonotype has ten or more counts. V is TRBV12-3 or TRBV12-4 and J is TRBJ1-1; perhaps TRBD1 as D (6 bases). CDR3 size: 14 residues. The V gene lost 6 bases and the J gene lost 4 bases, with 15 bases spanning the gap. In DNA, the CDR3 is TGTGCCAGCAGGCCACAGGGTCGGGGCACTGAAGCTTTCTTT. Amino acid sequence: CASRPQGRGTEAFF.